This T cell receptor (beta chain) was obtained from a study of blood T cell repertoires in COVID-19. Across the whole study: T cells, B-cell-depleted T cells, or PBMCs provided the cDNA or gDNA that served as material.

The data were produced by immunoSEQ multiplex PCR, yet TCRdb's version contains in-frame clones alone and is incomplete. The table has 80,000 to 100,000 clones, roughly 76% seen once. This sequence was found in a woman of 80 years or more with active or convalescent COVID-19. Sequencing input: peripheral blood.

CDR3 protein: CSVRTGTGNTGELFF. The CDR3 DNA reads as TGCAGCGTGCGTACCGGGACAGGGAACACCGGGGAGCTGTTTTTT. The rearrangement links TRBV29-1 to TRBJ2-2, with 8 bases that match TRBD1. CDR1 is SQVTM and CDR2 is ANQGSEA in the germline V gene. V was pared by 6 bases and J by 1 base, with 7 bases of the junction left unmatched. The CDR3 totals 15 residues.